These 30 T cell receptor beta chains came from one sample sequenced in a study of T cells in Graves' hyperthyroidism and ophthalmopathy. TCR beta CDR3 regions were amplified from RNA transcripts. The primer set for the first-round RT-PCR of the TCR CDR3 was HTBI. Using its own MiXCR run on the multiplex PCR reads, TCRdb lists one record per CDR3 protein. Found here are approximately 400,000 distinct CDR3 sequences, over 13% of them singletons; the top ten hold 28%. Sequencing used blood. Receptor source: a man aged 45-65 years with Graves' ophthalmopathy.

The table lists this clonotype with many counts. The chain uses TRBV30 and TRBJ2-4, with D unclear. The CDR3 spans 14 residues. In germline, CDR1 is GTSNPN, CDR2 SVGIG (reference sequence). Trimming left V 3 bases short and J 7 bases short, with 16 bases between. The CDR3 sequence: CAWRPGHGVNIQYF. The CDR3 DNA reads TGTGCCTGGAGACCCGGGCACGGTGTCAACATTCAGTACTTC.

This CDR3 reads CASSVAPSLSGNTIYF. Here the CDR3 DNA reads TGTGCCAGCAGCGTAGCCCCCAGCCTCTCTGGAAACACCATATATTTT. V gene TRBV9 combines with J gene TRBJ1-3; D remains unclear. Trimming removed 0 bases from V and 0 bases from J, with 10 bases in between. Per the germline V gene, CDR1 is SGDLS and CDR2 is YYNGEE. The CDR3 is made up of 16 amino acids.

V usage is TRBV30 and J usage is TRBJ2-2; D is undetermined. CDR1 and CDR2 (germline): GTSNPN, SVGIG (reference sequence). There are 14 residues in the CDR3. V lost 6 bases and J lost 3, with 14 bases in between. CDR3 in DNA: TGTGCCTGCGGCGGACCACGAGACACCGGGGAGCTGTTTTTT. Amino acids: CACGGPRDTGELFF. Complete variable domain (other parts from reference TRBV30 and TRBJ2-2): SQTIHQWPATLVQPVGSPLSLECTVEGTSNPNLYWYRQAAGRGLQLLFYSVGIGQISSEVPQNLSASRPQDRQFILSSKKLLLSDSGFYLCACGGPRDTGELFFGEGSRLTVL.

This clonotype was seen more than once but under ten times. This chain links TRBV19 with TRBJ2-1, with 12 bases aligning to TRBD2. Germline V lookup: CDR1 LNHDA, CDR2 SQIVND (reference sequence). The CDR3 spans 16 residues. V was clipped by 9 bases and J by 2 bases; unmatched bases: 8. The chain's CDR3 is CASGVLAGGPYNEQFF. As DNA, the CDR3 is TGTGCCAGCGGGGTGCTAGCGGGAGGGCCCTACAATGAGCAGTTCTTC.

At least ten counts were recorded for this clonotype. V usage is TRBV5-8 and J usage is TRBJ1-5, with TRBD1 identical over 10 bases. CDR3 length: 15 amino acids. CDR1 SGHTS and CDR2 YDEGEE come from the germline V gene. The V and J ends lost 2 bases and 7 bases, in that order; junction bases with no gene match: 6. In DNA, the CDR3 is TGTGCCAGCAGCTTCGGACAGGGGGGCTCCCAGCCCCAGCATTTT. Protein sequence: CASSFGQGGSQPQHF.

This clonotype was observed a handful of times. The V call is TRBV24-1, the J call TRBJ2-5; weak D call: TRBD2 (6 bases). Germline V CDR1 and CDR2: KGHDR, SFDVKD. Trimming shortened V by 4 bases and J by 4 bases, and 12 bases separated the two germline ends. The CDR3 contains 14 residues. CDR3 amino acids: CATSDRLGRETQYF. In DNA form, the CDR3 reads TGTGCCACCAGTGACCGACTAGGGAGAGAGACCCAGTACTTC.

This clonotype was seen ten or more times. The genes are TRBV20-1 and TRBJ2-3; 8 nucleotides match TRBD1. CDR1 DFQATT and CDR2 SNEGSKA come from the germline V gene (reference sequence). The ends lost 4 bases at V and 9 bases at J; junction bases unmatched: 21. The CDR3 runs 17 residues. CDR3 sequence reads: CSATHLDRAELYGTQYF. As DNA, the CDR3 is TGCAGTGCTACCCATCTGGACAGGGCCGAATTATACGGAACGCAGTATTTT.

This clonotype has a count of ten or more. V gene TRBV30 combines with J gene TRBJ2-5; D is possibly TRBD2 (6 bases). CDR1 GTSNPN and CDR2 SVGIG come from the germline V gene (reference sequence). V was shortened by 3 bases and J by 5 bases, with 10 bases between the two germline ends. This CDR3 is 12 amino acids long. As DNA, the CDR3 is TGTGCCTGGAGAAGGAGGGCGGAGACCCAGTACTTC. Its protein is CAWRRRAETQYF.

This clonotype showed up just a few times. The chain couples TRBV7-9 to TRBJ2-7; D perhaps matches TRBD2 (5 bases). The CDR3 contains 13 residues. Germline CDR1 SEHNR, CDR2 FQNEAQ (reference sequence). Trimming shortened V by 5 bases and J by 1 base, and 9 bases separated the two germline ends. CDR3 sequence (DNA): TGTGCCAGCAGCCAGGACTTATCCTACGAGCAGTACTTC. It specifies CASSQDLSYEQYF.

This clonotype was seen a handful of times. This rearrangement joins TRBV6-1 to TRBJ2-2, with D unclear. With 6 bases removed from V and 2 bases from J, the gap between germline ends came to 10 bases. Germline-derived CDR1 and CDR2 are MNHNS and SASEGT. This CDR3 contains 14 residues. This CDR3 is CASRRAVNTGELFF. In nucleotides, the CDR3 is TGTGCCAGCAGAAGGGCAGTTAACACCGGGGAGCTGTTTTTT.

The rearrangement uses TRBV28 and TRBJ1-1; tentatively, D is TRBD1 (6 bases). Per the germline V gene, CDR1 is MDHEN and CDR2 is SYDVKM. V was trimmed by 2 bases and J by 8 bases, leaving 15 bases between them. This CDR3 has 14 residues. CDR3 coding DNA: TGTGCCAGCAGTTTACCACAGGGTCGGGTGGAAGCTTTCTTT. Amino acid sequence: CASSLPQGRVEAFF.

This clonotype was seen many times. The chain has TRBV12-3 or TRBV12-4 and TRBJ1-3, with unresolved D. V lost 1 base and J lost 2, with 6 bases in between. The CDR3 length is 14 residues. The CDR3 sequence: CASSLVRAGNTIYF. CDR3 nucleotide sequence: TGTGCCAGCAGTTTAGTTAGGGCTGGAAACACCATATATTTT.

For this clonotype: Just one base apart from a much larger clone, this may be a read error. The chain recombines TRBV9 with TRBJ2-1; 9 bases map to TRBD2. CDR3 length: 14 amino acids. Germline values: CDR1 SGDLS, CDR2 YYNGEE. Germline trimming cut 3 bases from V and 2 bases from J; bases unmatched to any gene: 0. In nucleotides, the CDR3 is TGTGCCAGCAGCGCTAGCGGGACCTACAATGAGCAGTTCTTC. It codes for CASSASGTYNEQFF.

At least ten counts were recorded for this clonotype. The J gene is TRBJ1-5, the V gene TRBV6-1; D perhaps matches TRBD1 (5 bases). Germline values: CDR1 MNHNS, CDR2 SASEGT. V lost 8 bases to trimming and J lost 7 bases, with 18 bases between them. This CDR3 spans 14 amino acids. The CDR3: CASSPLGVGQPQHF. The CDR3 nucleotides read TGTGCCAGCTCCCCCCTAGGGGTTGGACAGCCCCAGCATTTT.

The CDR3 protein is CASSESSGFGNTIYF. For the CDR3, the DNA is TGCGCCAGCAGTGAGTCGTCAGGGTTTGGAAACACCATATATTTT. The genes are TRBV10-1 and TRBJ1-3; TRBD1 might be the D (5 bases). CDR1 and CDR2 from the germline V gene are WNHNN and SYGVQD (reference sequence). Deletions cut 0 bases from V and 3 bases from J, with 9 bases between. The CDR3 consists of 15 residues.

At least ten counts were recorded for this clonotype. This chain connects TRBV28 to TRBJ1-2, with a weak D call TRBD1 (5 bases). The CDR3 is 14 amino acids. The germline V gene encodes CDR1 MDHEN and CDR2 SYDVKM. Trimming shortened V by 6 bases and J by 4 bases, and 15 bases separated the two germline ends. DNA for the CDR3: TGTGCCAGCAGGCCCGCGGGACGGATCTATGGCTACACCTTC. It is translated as CASRPAGRIYGYTF.

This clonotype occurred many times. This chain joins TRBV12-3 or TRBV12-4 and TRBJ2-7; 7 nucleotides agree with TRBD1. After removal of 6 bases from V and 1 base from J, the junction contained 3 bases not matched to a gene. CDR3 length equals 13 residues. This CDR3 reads CASSGQASYEQYF. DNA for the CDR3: TGTGCCAGCAGCGGACAGGCTTCCTACGAGCAGTACTTC.

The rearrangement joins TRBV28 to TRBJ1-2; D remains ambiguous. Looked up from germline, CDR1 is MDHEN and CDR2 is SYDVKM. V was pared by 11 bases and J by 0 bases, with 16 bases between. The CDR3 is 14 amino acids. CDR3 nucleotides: TGTGCCGCCCAGTCCGGAGGAACTAACTATGGCTACACCTTC. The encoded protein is CAAQSGGTNYGYTF.

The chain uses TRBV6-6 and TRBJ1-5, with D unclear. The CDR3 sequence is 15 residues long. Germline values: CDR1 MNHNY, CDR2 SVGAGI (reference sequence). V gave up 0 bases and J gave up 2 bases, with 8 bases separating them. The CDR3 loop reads CASSYSNQGNQPQHF. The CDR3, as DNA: TGTGCCAGCAGTTACTCGAACCAGGGCAATCAGCCCCAGCATTTT.

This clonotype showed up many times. CDR3 in amino acids: CASSTGQYNEQFF. DNA of the CDR3: TGTGCCAGCAGCACTGGACAGTACAATGAGCAGTTCTTC. The rearrangement links TRBV11-3 to TRBJ2-1; possible D gene TRBD1, 6 bases. Germline V gene data show CDR1 as SGHNT and CDR2 as YENEEA. CDR3 length: 13 amino acids. V lost 5 bases to trimming and J lost 4 bases, with 9 bases between them. The full variable domain, in which reference TRBV11-3 and TRBJ2-1 provide the parts outside the CDR3, is EAGVVQSPRYKIIEKKQPVAFWCNPISGHNTLYWYLQNLGQGPELLIRYENEEAVDDSQLPKDRFSAERLKGVDSTLKIQPAELGDSAVYLCASSTGQYNEQFFGPGTRLTVL.

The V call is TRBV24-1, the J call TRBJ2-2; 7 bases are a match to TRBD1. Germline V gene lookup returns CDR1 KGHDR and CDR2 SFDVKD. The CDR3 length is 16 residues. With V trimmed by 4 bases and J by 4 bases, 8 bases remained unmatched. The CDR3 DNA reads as TGTGCCACCAGTGACCAGGACAGGCTGATCACCGGGGAGCTGTTTTTT. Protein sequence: CATSDQDRLITGELFF.

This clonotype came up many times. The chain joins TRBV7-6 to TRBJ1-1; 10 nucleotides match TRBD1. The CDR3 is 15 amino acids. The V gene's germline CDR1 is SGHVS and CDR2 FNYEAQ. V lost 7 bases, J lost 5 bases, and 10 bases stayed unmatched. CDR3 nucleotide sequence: TGTGCCAGCATGGGGGACAGGGGTTCTCGAACTGAAGCTTTCTTT. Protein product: CASMGDRGSRTEAFF.

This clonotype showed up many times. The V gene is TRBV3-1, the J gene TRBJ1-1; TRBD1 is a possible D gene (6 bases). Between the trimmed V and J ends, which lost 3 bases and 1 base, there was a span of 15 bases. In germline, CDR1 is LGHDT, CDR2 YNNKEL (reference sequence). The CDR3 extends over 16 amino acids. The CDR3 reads CASSQGLGQTNTEAFF. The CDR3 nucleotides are TGTGCCAGCAGCCAGGGGCTAGGACAGACGAACACTGAAGCTTTCTTT.

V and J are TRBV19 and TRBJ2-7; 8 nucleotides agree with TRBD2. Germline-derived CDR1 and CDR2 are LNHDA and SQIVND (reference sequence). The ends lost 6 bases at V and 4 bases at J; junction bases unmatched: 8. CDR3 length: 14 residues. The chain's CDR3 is CASRATSGIYEQYF. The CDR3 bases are TGTGCCAGTAGAGCCACTAGCGGTATTTACGAGCAGTACTTC.

CDR3 amino acids: CASSFGLVTDTQYF. The CDR3 region has the DNA TGTGCCAGCAGCTTCGGATTGGTTACAGATACGCAGTATTTT. The J gene is TRBJ2-3, the V gene TRBV7-3; D call uncertain. In germline, CDR1 is SGHTA, CDR2 FQGTGA. V lost 3 bases and J 3 bases, leaving 10 bases between the germline ends. The CDR3 consists of 14 residues.

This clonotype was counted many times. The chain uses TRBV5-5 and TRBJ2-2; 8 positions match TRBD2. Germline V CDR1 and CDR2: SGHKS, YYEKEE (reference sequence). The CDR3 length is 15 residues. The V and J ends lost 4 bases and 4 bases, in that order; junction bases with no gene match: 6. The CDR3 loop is CASSPSAGGTGELFF. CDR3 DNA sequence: TGTGCCAGCAGCCCCTCGGCGGGAGGCACCGGGGAGCTGTTTTTT.

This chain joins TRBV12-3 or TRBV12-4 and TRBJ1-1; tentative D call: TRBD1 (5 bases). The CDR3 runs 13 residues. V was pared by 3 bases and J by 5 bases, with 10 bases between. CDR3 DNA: TGTGCCAGCAGTTTCGGGGGTTGGACTGAAGCTTTCTTT. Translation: CASSFGGWTEAFF.

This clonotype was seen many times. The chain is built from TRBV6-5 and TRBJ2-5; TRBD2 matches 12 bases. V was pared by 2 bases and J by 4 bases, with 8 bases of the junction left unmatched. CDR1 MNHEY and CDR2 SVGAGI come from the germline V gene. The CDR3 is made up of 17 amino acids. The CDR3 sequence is CASSYGVRLAGAETQYF. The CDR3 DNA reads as TGTGCCAGCAGTTACGGCGTAAGACTAGCGGGAGCAGAGACCCAGTACTTC.

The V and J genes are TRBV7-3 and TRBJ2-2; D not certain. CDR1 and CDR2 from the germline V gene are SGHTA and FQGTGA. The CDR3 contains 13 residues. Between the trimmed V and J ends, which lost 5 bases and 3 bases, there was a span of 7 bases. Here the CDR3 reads CASSLAYTGELFF. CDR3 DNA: TGTGCCAGCAGCCTTGCGTACACCGGGGAGCTGTTTTTT.

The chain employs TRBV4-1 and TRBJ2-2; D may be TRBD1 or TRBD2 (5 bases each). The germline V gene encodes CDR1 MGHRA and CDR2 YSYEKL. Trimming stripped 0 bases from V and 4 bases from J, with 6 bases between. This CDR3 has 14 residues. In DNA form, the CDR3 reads TGCGCCAGCAGCCAAGATGGGGGCACCGGGGAGCTGTTTTTT. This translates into CASSQDGGTGELFF.